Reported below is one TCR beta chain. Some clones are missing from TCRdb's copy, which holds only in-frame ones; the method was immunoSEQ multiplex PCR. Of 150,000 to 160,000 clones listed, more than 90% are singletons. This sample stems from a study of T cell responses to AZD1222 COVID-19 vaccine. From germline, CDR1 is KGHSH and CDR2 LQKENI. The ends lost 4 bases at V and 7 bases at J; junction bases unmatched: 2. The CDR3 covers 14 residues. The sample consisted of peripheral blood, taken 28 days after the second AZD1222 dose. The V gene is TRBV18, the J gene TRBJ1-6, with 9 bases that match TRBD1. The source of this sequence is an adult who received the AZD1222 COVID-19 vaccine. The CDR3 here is CASSRDRENSPLHF. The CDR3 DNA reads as TGTGCCAGCTCACGGGACAGGGAGAATTCACCCCTCCACTTT. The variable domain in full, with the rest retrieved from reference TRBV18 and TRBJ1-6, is NAGVMQNPRHLVRRRGQEARLRCSPMKGHSHVYWYRQLPEEGLKFMVYLQKENIIDESGMPKERFSAEFPKEGPSILRIQQVVRGDSAAYFCASSRDRENSPLHFGNGTRLTVT.